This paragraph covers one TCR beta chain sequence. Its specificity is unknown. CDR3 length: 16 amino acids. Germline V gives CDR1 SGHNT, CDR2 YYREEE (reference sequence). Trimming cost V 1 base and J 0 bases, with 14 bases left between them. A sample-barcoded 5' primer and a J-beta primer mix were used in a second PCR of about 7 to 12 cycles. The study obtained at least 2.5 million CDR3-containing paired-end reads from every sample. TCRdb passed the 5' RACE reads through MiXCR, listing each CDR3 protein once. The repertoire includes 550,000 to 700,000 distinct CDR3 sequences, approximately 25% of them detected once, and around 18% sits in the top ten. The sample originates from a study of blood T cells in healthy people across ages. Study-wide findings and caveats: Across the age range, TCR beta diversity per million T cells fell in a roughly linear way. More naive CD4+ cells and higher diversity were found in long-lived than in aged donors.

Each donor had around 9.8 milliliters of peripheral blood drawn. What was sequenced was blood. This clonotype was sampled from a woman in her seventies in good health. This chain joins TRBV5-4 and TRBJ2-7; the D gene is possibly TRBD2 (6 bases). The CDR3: CASSLWGGTTSYEQYF. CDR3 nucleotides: TGTGCCAGCAGCTTGTGGGGCGGGACGACCTCCTACGAGCAGTACTTC.